This paragraph reports one T cell receptor beta chain. The antigen remains undetermined. This sample is part of a study of beta chain features in type 1 diabetes. Study overall: No patient-donor differences in age, gender, total cells or subset yield. Sorted cells, 107,917,701 in number, were examined across all samples. The study, taken as a whole, reports: Patients with Type 1 diabetes showed moderately but significantly shorter TCRB CDR3s in all four CD4+ subsets.

Germline V gene lookup returns CDR1 GTSNPN and CDR2 SVGIG (reference sequence). V dropped 1 base and J dropped 4 bases, with 11 bases sitting between them. This CDR3 has 14 residues. The authors reverse transcribed all of the isolated RNA, so sequencing captured expressed TCRB transcripts. Generated by immunoSEQ multiplex PCR, the TCRdb table keeps only in-frame clones and is missing some. This table holds 300,000 to 400,000 clones, approximately 13% found once. On average, the one heparinised blood draw given by each donor was about 120 mL. Sequenced input: naive CD4+ T cells from blood. The chain has TRBV30 and TRBJ2-1; a weak D match, TRBD2 (6 bases). This TCR derives from a woman under 30 with type 1 diabetes. CDR3 coding DNA: TGTGCCTGGAGTGGAGGGACTTCTTACAATGAGCAGTTCTTC. Its translation: CAWSGGTSYNEQFF.